A selection of T cell receptor beta chains follows, all from one sample in a study of T cells in Graves' hyperthyroidism and ophthalmopathy. TCRdb ran MiXCR on the multiplex PCR reads and lists one entry per CDR3 protein. The sample yields 540,000 or so distinct CDR3 sequences, approximately 44% seen once. Sequenced material: peripheral blood or thyroid tissue (not recorded which). Every receptor here comes from an adult woman with Graves' disease, either hyperthyroidism or ophthalmopathy (not recorded which). The CDR3 runs from the conserved cysteine through the conserved F or W.

>TRBV19|17|TRBJ2-6
CASSRGTVFSGANVLTF
>TRBV6-6|14|TRBJ1-2
CASSHKIANYGYTF
>TRBV7-9|16|TRBJ2-3
CASRGVSGRASDTQYF
>TRBV5-5|13|TRBJ2-5
CASSRDVEETQYF
>TRBV7-9|13|TRBJ2-5
CASSSWEKETQYF
>TRBV20-1|14|TRBJ2-2
CSARERGDTGELFF
>TRBV15|17|TRBJ2-3
CATSRDTEAQDTDTQYF
>TRBV19|15|TRBJ2-7
CASSILGGQGYEQYF
>TRBV10-3|14|TRBJ1-5
CASTAGSCCQPQHF
>TRBV7-2|16|TRBJ1-2
CASSQEGGATIYGYTF
>TRBV7-9|14|TRBJ2-5
CASSYRLGGRTQYF
>TRBV4-2|15|TRBJ2-5
CASSQDHYGEETQYF
>TRBV6-1|16|TRBJ1-2
CASSYSKTGANYGYTF
>TRBV4-1|19|TRBJ1-1
CASRSSGTGQEASNTEAFF
>TRBV7-9|14|TRBJ1-4
CASSSGPLTKKLFF
>TRBV7-9|13|TRBJ2-7
CASSLGEYYEQYF
>TRBV7-8|12|TRBJ1-6
CASRRPNSPLHF
>TRBV2|13|TRBJ2-7
CASSEAGAYEQYF
>TRBV9|10|TRBJ2-7
CASSVASGSF
>TRBV29-1|15|TRBJ2-7
CSVVWGRTTSYEQYF
>TRBV7-9|16|TRBJ2-7
CASSLLEGQGANEQYF
>TRBV10-3|16|TRBJ2-7
CAISESATRSSYEQYF
>TRBV7-9|14|TRBJ2-7
CASSFPGTAHEQYF
>TRBV29-1|14|TRBJ2-7
CSVEGYGSSYEQYF
>TRBV15|13|TRBJ1-1
CATTGQMNTEAFF
>TRBV28|14|TRBJ1-5
CASSAGFNNQPQHF
>TRBV2|15|TRBJ1-2
CAIQQGSGRIYGYTF
>TRBV2|14|TRBJ1-1
CASRAGAENTEAFF
>TRBV6-5|14|TRBJ1-6
CASSPTGGRSPLHF
>TRBV7-9|14|TRBJ1-2
CASSLSSGGTGYTF
>TRBV28|13|TRBJ1-2
CASSFSDFYGYTF
>TRBV5-6|15|TRBJ1-4
CASSSPGGRGEKLFF
>TRBV10-2|13|TRBJ1-2
CASPGRGIYGYTF
>TRBV7-9|14|TRBJ2-5
CASSQAGSGETQYF
>TRBV11-2|16|TRBJ1-3
CASSLAPRGAGNTIYF
>TRBV29-1|14|TRBJ2-5
CSSLDGQPVETQYF
>TRBV4-3|15|TRBJ1-2
CASSQDTGSGYGYTF
>TRBV7-9|13|TRBJ2-7
CASGSGRAYEQYF
>TRBV27|13|TRBJ2-7
CASKGQGNYEQYF
>TRBV25-1|13|TRBJ2-7
CASSGGASYEQYF
>TRBV5-1|15|TRBJ2-7
CASSLLGGLFYEQYF
>TRBV7-9|15|TRBJ1-2
CASSLGLGTDYGYTF
>TRBV15|14|TRBJ2-4
CATSLRQGSDIQYF
>TRBV5-6|14|TRBJ1-5
CASTRGRWDQPQHF
>TRBV10-3|14|TRBJ2-5
CAIRERAQQETQYF
>TRBV13|17|TRBJ2-6
CASSLGGGYSGANVPTF
>TRBV19|14|TRBJ1-5
CASMTGVLNQPQHF
>TRBV2|14|TRBJ2-5
CASISSDREETQYF
>TRBV20-1|15|TRBJ1-6
CSAPRGALSDSPLHF
>TRBV3-1|15|TRBJ1-2
CASSEPPYRSGGYTF
>TRBV20-1|14|TRBJ2-7
CSASRGLETREQYF
>TRBV4-1|15|TRBJ1-2
CASRQRTGDNYGYTF
>TRBV9|19|TRBJ2-6
CASSVALLRVGGGANVLTF